This TCR beta chain came from a study of shared T cell receptors in the human thymus. Trimming took 0 bases from V and 3 from J; bases not matched to a gene: 13. Germline V gene data show CDR1 as MGHRA and CDR2 as YSYEKL. CDR3 length: 18 amino acids. Profiling relied on immunoSEQ multiplex PCR, and the TCRdb table lists in-frame clones only, not all of them. The table lists over 650,000 clones, 70% to 90% of them singletons, with 0.0094% in the top ten. This sample also appeared in a second study, on human thymus T cells. From that study: Gene usage (both V and J) appeared biased in thymic and blood repertoires. Related research examined unrelated individuals and reported that their thymic repertoires overlapped highly.

V gene TRBV4-1 combines with J gene TRBJ2-7; 8 positions agree with TRBD2. This sequence originates from a boy in the first two years of life with a congenital heart defect. Specimen: thymocytes. The CDR3 loop reads CASSQDAGGTVPYYEQYF. The CDR3 region has the DNA TGCGCCAGCAGCCAAGACGCGGGGGGCACAGTCCCATACTACGAGCAGTACTTC.